The 8 T cell receptor beta chains presented below share a single source sample, sequenced in a study of beta chain features in type 1 diabetes. Since all of the isolated RNA was reverse transcribed, expressed TCRB transcripts were what got sequenced. Clones were read by immunoSEQ multiplex PCR, and TCRdb kept only the in-frame ones, dropping some. The table lists 350,000 to 400,000 clones, roughly 12% of them singletons. For these TCRs, the target antigens are not known. Overall study findings and caveats: The study found moderately but significantly shorter TCRB CDR3s in all four CD4+ subsets of Type 1 diabetes patients.

Sequencing input: naive CD4+ T cells from blood. These receptors all stem from a woman aged 18-35 years with type 1 diabetes.

The chain has TRBV7-3 and TRBJ2-3; 9 nucleotides agree with TRBD2. V was clipped by 5 bases and J by 4 bases; unmatched bases: 7. CDR1 is SGHTA, CDR2 FQGTGA, per germline. The CDR3 has 15 amino acids. CDR3 coding DNA: TGTGCCAGCAGCCCGAGAGGGACTAGCTCAGATACGCAGTATTTT. This encodes CASSPRGTSSDTQYF.

The rearrangement uses TRBV7-2 and TRBJ2-2; 14 bases are shared with TRBD2. The V segment lost 5 bases and the J segment 6 bases; nucleotides outside the gene matches: 5. Per germline, CDR1 SGHTA and CDR2 FQGNSA. The CDR3 totals 16 residues. The CDR3 reads CASSPRLAGGAGELFF. The CDR3 bases are TGTGCCAGCAGCCCCAGACTAGCGGGGGGGGCCGGGGAGCTGTTTTTT.

This clone was counted a few times. The chain combines TRBV5-1 with TRBJ2-7, with D unclear. The CDR3 has 9 amino acids. CDR1 and CDR2 (germline): SGHRS, YFSETQ. V lost 9 bases to trimming and J lost 4 bases, with 5 bases between them. CDR3 in amino acids: CATPYEQYF. The DNA for the CDR3 is TGCGCCACTCCGTACGAGCAGTACTTC.

This clone was counted only a few times. The V and J genes are TRBV11-2 and TRBJ2-1, with D unclear. This CDR3 spans 14 amino acids. Trimming stripped 6 bases from V and 0 bases from J, with 9 bases between. In germline, CDR1 is SGHAT, CDR2 FQNNGV. The CDR3 DNA follows: TGTGCCAGCAGGCCCGCCGGCTCCTACAATGAGCAGTTCTTC. As protein: CASRPAGSYNEQFF.

This clone was counted between two and nine times. The gene calls are TRBV5-8 and TRBJ1-4, with D uncertain. This CDR3 spans 18 amino acids. Deletions cut 4 bases from V and 0 bases from J, with 19 bases between. Per the germline V gene, CDR1 is SGHTS and CDR2 is YDEGEE. CDR3 region: CASSRTAWAKATNEKLFF. The CDR3 DNA is TGTGCCAGCAGCCGAACGGCCTGGGCCAAGGCAACTAATGAAAAACTGTTTTTT.

The chain employs TRBV15 and TRBJ1-4, with D tentatively TRBD1 (6 bases). Trimming pared 5 bases from V and 14 bases from J, leaving 21 bases between. Germline V gene sequence: CDR1 LNHNV, CDR2 YYDKDF (reference sequence). The CDR3 covers 14 residues. CDR3 sequence (DNA): TGTGCCACCAGCGGCTACAGGGCCCCGCATCTGCTGTTTTTT. Encoded protein: CATSGYRAPHLLFF. Full variable domain (rest looked up from reference TRBV15 and TRBJ1-4): DAMVIQNPRYQVTQFGKPVTLSCSQTLNHNVMYWYQQKSSQAPKLLFHYYDKDFNNEADTPDNFQSRRPNTSFCFLDIRSPGLGDTAMYLCATSGYRAPHLLFFGSGTQLSVL.

This chain joins TRBV18 and TRBJ2-1; D unresolved. Germline CDR1 and CDR2: KGHSH and LQKENI. V was cut by 2 bases and J by 5 bases, with 13 bases left in between. There are 15 residues in the CDR3. CDR3 DNA sequence: TGTGCCAGCTCACCAGTCCCAGGCTATGACAATGAGCAGTTCTTC. Its protein is CASSPVPGYDNEQFF. Based on the CDR3 plus reference TRBV18 and TRBJ2-1, the full variable domain is NAGVMQNPRHLVRRRGQEARLRCSPMKGHSHVYWYRQLPEEGLKFMVYLQKENIIDESGMPKERFSAEFPKEGPSILRIQQVVRGDSAAYFCASSPVPGYDNEQFFGPGTRLTVL.

The rearrangement links TRBV5-1 to TRBJ2-7, with TRBD2 as a possible D gene (6 bases). The germline V gene has CDR1 SGHRS and CDR2 YFSETQ. The CDR3 runs to 14 residues. The ends were cut back, 4 bases at V and 0 bases at J, with 11 bases in the middle. The CDR3 protein is CASSPEGYSYEQYF. The CDR3 DNA is TGCGCCAGCAGCCCGGAGGGTTACTCCTACGAGCAGTACTTC.